This TCR beta chain was observed in a study of shared clonotypes between healthy human individuals. Study outcomes and limitations: Shared across a few donors were approximately 5% of the naive CD4 clonotypes. Clonotype sharing across donors was expected to vary with sequencing depth.

Comments on this clone: Its specificity is unknown.

Measured with immunoSEQ multiplex PCR; TCRdb has only the in-frame clones, and not every one. This table holds more than 550,000 clones, less than 95% found once. To make CD8 memory, CD45RO+ cells were put together with CCR7-negative CD45RA+ TemRA cells. The sequence came from a man in his late teens or twenties in good health. Some clones in this sample may be carry-over from other donors' samples. Sequenced material: memory CD8+ T cells from PBMCs. The subset was: CD45RO+ cells pooled with CCR7-negative TemRA cells.

This CDR3 is CASSLEADSYNEQFF. Here the CDR3 DNA reads TGTGCCAGCAGCTTAGAGGCGGACTCCTACAATGAGCAGTTCTTC. This chain uses TRBV7-8 with TRBJ2-1, with D unresolved. CDR1 and CDR2 from the germline V gene are SGHVS and FQNEAQ. Trimming took off 1 base at V and 0 bases at J, with 7 bases between the two ends. The CDR3 is 15 residues long.